Below, 9 T cell receptor beta chains from the same sample are listed, as sequenced in a study of identical twins. MiXCR, applied by TCRdb to the 5' RACE reads, yields one record per CDR3 protein. The sample lists roughly 230,000 distinct CDR3 sequences; about 8.5% were seen once. Another study also made use of these data, one on yellow fever vaccine responses in identical twins.

The sample consisted of CD8+ T cells sorted from blood. All receptors come from a woman aged 18-30 years in good health.

The table lists this clonotype with a few counts. The chain couples TRBV20-1 to TRBJ2-1; D is possibly TRBD2 (5 bases). V shed 0 bases and J shed 1 base, with 10 bases lying between them. Germline values: CDR1 DFQATT, CDR2 SNEGSKA (reference sequence). This CDR3 is built from 15 residues. CDR3 DNA sequence: TGCAGTGCTAGAGATCTAGCAGCTTCCTACAATGAGCAGTTCTTC. Its translation is CSARDLAASYNEQFF.

The chain uses TRBV7-2 and TRBJ2-2; TRBD2 matches at 12 bases. Per germline, CDR1 SGHTA and CDR2 FQGNSA. CDR3 length: 17 residues. V lost 3 bases, J lost 2 bases, and 4 bases stayed unmatched. The CDR3 bases are TGTGCCAGCAGCTTTCAACTAGCGGGGGGCAACACCGGGGAGCTGTTTTTT. It codes for CASSFQLAGGNTGELFF.

This clonotype was detected ten times or more. The rearrangement joins TRBV20-1 to TRBJ2-1; 9 positions agree with TRBD2. This CDR3 is 16 amino acids long. Germline V gene sequence: CDR1 DFQATT, CDR2 SNEGSKA (reference sequence). The V gene end was trimmed by 3 bases and the J gene end by 0 bases; junction bases not matched to a gene: 6. The CDR3 sequence is CSARVISGSSYNEQFF. The CDR3 coding sequence is TGCAGTGCTAGGGTCATTAGCGGGAGCTCCTACAATGAGCAGTTCTTC.

This sequence joins TRBV6-2 or TRBV6-3 and TRBJ2-1; TRBD2 aligns across 10 bases. With V trimmed by 4 bases and J by 9 bases, 9 bases remained unmatched. The CDR3 extends over 15 amino acids. Per germline, CDR1 MNHEY and CDR2 SVGEGT. The CDR3 protein is CASSSSAGGLGEQFF. In DNA, the CDR3 is TGTGCCAGCAGTTCCTCAGCGGGAGGGTTAGGTGAGCAGTTCTTC.

The rearrangement joins TRBV29-1 to TRBJ2-4; D ambiguous. The germline V gene has CDR1 SQVTM and CDR2 ANQGSEA. The V gene lost 6 bases and the J gene lost 1 base, with 16 bases spanning the gap. CDR3 size: 15 residues. As DNA, the CDR3 is TGCAGCGTACTGGCAGCAAATTTTGCCAAAAACATTCAGTACTTC. Protein product: CSVLAANFAKNIQYF.

J is TRBJ2-7 and V is TRBV20-1; 10 positions agree with TRBD1. This CDR3 comprises 14 residues. Germline lookup yields CDR1 DFQATT and CDR2 SNEGSKA (reference sequence). V shed 5 bases and J 5 bases; nucleotides not matched to a gene: 9. The CDR3 is CSADGTTGGNEQYF. The DNA of the CDR3 is TGCAGTGCTGACGGTACGACAGGGGGCAACGAGCAGTACTTC.

This clonotype occurred a few times. The CDR3 spells CASSLPEFNRGLTEAFF. In nucleotides, the CDR3 is TGTGCCAGCAGTTTACCCGAATTCAACAGGGGGCTAACTGAAGCTTTCTTT. V gene TRBV28 combines with J gene TRBJ1-1; 9 bases fit TRBD1. The V gene's germline CDR1 is MDHEN and CDR2 SYDVKM. This CDR3 is built from 17 residues. Losses at the gene ends were 2 bases for V and 5 bases for J; bases not matched to a gene: 12.

This clonotype occurred a few times. V is TRBV9 and J is TRBJ2-1; 14 bases line up with TRBD2. The junction had 7 bases not matched to a gene; V was cut back by 4 bases and J by 7 bases. The germline V gene encodes CDR1 SGDLS and CDR2 YYNGEE. The CDR3 has 16 amino acids. The CDR3 sequence: CASSISGTSGRNEQFF. As DNA, the CDR3 is TGTGCCAGCAGCATTTCCGGGACTAGCGGGAGAAATGAGCAGTTCTTC.

This clonotype was recorded a few times. This chain links TRBV27 with TRBJ2-1; perhaps TRBD2 as D (5 bases). Germline V gene data show CDR1 as MNHEY and CDR2 as SMNVEV (reference sequence). The CDR3 has 17 amino acids. Trimming stripped 1 base from V and 4 bases from J, with 17 bases between. This chain's CDR3 is CASSLFHGEFSYNEQFF. CDR3 sequence (DNA): TGTGCCAGCAGTTTATTCCATGGGGAGTTCTCTTACAATGAGCAGTTCTTC.